The 17 T cell receptor beta chains listed next were all sequenced from one sample in a study of blood T cell repertoires in COVID-19. Generated by immunoSEQ multiplex PCR, the TCRdb table keeps only in-frame clones and is missing some. The repertoire holds fewer than 45,000 clones, 70% to 85% seen once, with under 35% in the top ten. The sequenced material came from peripheral blood. The source is a woman aged 80 or over with acute or convalescent COVID-19.

The rearrangement joins TRBV27 to TRBJ1-1, with 7 positions matching TRBD1. After removal of 6 bases from V and 0 bases from J, the junction contained 1 base not matched to a gene. The germline V gene has CDR1 MNHEY and CDR2 SMNVEV (reference sequence). This CDR3 is 13 amino acids long. The CDR3 DNA sequence: TGTGCCAGCAGCGACAGGGTGAACACTGAAGCTTTCTTT. This gives the protein CASSDRVNTEAFF.

The chain couples TRBV9 to TRBJ2-7; 11 nucleotides line up with TRBD2. There are 15 residues in the CDR3. J was trimmed by 2 bases and V by 3 bases; bases with no gene match: 4. Germline V gene lookup returns CDR1 SGDLS and CDR2 YYNGEE. The CDR3 is CASSAGTSGPYEQYF. CDR3 coding DNA: TGTGCCAGCAGCGCCGGGACTAGCGGCCCCTACGAGCAGTACTTC.

V usage is TRBV7-2 and J usage is TRBJ2-1; D not resolved. Germline V lookup: CDR1 SGHTA, CDR2 FQGNSA. The V end lost 3 bases, the J end lost 3 bases, and 6 bases lay between the germline ends. The CDR3 is 13 residues long. Here the CDR3 reads CASSFADYNEQFF. The CDR3 DNA reads as TGTGCCAGCAGCTTTGCGGACTACAATGAGCAGTTCTTC.

This clone was counted once. The genes are TRBV3-1 (or the pseudogene TRBV3-2) and TRBJ2-3; D may be TRBD2 (6 bases). Trimming cost V 8 bases and J 4 bases, with 10 bases left between them. There are 12 residues in the CDR3. CDR1 and CDR2 (germline): LGHDT, YNNKEL (reference sequence). This CDR3 is CASGGPPDTQYF. CDR3 nucleotides: TGTGCCAGCGGAGGGCCCCCAGATACGCAGTATTTT.

The chain has TRBV11-3 and TRBJ2-7; possible D gene TRBD1, 5 bases. Trimming took off 5 bases at V and 6 bases at J, with 17 bases between the two ends. CDR3 size: 14 residues. The germline gives CDR1 SGHNT, CDR2 YENEEA. CDR3 DNA: TGTGCCAGCAGCCCAGGGCCCCAACGGGCCGAGCAGTACTTC. It yields the protein CASSPGPQRAEQYF.

This clone was observed once. The chain uses TRBV7-9 and TRBJ2-7, with D possibly being TRBD2 (6 bases). Germline V CDR1 and CDR2: SEHNR, FQNEAQ (reference sequence). The CDR3 spans 14 residues. V was pared by 3 bases and J by 3 bases, with 12 bases between. The CDR3 region is CASSLGGRRYEQYF. As DNA, the CDR3 is TGTGCCAGCAGCTTGGGAGGACGCCGCTACGAGCAGTACTTC.

This chain joins TRBV7-9 and TRBJ1-4; 11 nucleotides match TRBD1. Germline V gene data show CDR1 as SEHNR and CDR2 as FQNEAQ (reference sequence). The CDR3 has 17 residues. V gave up 5 bases and J gave up 0 bases; unmatched junction bases: 5. This CDR3 is CASSTRTGGSTNEKLFF. The CDR3, as DNA: TGTGCCAGCAGCACCCGGACAGGGGGCTCAACTAATGAAAAACTGTTTTTT.

The CDR3 loop reads CASSEYAGLNYGYTF. Here the CDR3 DNA reads TGTGCCAGCAGTGAATATGCGGGATTAAACTATGGCTACACCTTC. The gene calls are TRBV6-1 and TRBJ1-2; D is unresolved. This CDR3 region has 15 residues. Per germline, CDR1 MNHNS and CDR2 SASEGT. V lost 2 bases, J lost 2 bases, and 12 bases lay in between.

This clone was detected only once. The chain carries TRBV18 and TRBJ2-7, with TRBD1 as a possible D gene (5 bases). Trimming took off 3 bases at V and 5 bases at J, with 8 bases between the two ends. This CDR3 contains 12 residues. Germline-derived CDR1 and CDR2 are KGHSH and LQKENI. In DNA form, the CDR3 reads TGTGCCAGCTCACCTCAGGGCCACGAGCAGTACTTC. Protein sequence: CASSPQGHEQYF.

This clone occurred once. J is TRBJ1-2 and V is TRBV30; 9 bases agree with TRBD1. The CDR3 has 14 amino acids. The V segment lost 0 bases and the J segment 4 bases; nucleotides outside the gene matches: 3. The V gene's germline CDR1 is GTSNPN and CDR2 SVGIG (reference sequence). The CDR3 DNA follows: TGTGCCTGGAGTGTATCGGGACAGGGCTATGGCTACACCTTC. Translation: CAWSVSGQGYGYTF.

The V and J genes are TRBV19 and TRBJ2-2, with TRBD2 identical over 8 bases. The CDR3 is 16 residues long. V shed 4 bases and J 4 bases; nucleotides not matched to a gene: 8. Germline V gene lookup returns CDR1 LNHDA and CDR2 SQIVND (reference sequence). The CDR3 DNA sequence: TGTGCCAGTAGTACAACTAGCGGACAAATCACCGGGGAGCTGTTTTTT. Translation: CASSTTSGQITGELFF.

The rearrangement links TRBV7-8 to TRBJ1-2; possibly TRBD1 for D (5 bases). Germline CDR1 reads SGHVS; CDR2 reads FQNEAQ. V was pared by 5 bases and J by 4 bases, with 11 bases between. The CDR3 spans 13 residues. The CDR3 spells CASSPKGLYGYTF. The CDR3 nucleotides are TGTGCCAGCAGCCCGAAGGGGCTCTATGGCTACACCTTC.

V is TRBV24-1 and J is TRBJ2-1; TRBD2 aligns across 8 bases. The CDR3 totals 12 residues. After removal of 8 bases from V and 5 bases from J, the junction contained 1 base not matched to a gene. Germline V gene sequence: CDR1 KGHDR, CDR2 SFDVKD. CDR3 sequence reads: CATNSGNNEQFF. For the CDR3, the DNA is TGTGCCACCAATAGCGGGAACAATGAGCAGTTCTTC.

The V and J genes are TRBV29-1 and TRBJ2-1; D is undetermined. The length of the CDR3 is 12 residues. Between the trimmed V and J ends, which lost 8 bases and 6 bases, there was a span of 14 bases. Germline CDR1 is SQVTM and CDR2 is ANQGSEA. This CDR3 reads CSTTLDRNEQFF. The CDR3, as DNA: TGCAGCACTACCTTGGATCGCAATGAGCAGTTCTTC.

V usage is TRBV10-3 and J usage is TRBJ2-2; D is unclear. From germline, CDR1 is ENHRY and CDR2 SYGVKD. CDR3 size: 13 residues. With 9 bases removed from V and 3 bases from J, the gap between germline ends came to 11 bases. CDR3 coding DNA: TGTGCCATTAACAGAGATTACACCGGGGAGCTGTTTTTT. Its translation is CAINRDYTGELFF.

This clone was seen a handful of times. The chain couples TRBV18 to TRBJ2-7; D is possibly TRBD2 (5 bases). V was clipped by 1 base and J by 0 bases, with 16 bases between them. Germline V CDR1 and CDR2: KGHSH, LQKENI. CDR3 size: 17 residues. CDR3 nucleotides: TGTGCCAGCTCACCACAGAACAGCTCTACTAGCTCCTACGAGCAGTACTTC. Residues: CASSPQNSSTSSYEQYF.

V gene TRBV20-1 combines with J gene TRBJ2-1; D is unclear. Germline V gene lookup returns CDR1 DFQATT and CDR2 SNEGSKA (reference sequence). CDR3 length: 11 residues. Trimming removed 5 bases from V and 7 bases from J, with 9 bases in between. CDR3 sequence: CSAPLTNEQFF. As DNA, the CDR3 is TGCAGTGCTCCCCTAACGAATGAGCAGTTCTTC.